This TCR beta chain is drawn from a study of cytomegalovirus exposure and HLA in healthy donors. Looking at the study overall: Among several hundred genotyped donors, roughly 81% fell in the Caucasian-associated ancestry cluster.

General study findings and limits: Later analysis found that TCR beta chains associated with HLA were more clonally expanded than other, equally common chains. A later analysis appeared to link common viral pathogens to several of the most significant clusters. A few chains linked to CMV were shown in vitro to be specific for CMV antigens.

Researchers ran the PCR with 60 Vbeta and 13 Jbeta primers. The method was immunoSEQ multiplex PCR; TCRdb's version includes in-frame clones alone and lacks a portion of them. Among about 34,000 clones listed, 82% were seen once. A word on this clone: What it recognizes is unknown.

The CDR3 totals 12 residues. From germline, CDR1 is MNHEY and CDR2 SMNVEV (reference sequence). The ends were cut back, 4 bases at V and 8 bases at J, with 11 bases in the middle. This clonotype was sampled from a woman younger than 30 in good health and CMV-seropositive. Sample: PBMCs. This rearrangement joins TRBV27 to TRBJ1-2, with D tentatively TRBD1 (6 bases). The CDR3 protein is CASSSGHEGYTF. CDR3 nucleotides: TGTGCCAGCAGTTCGGGACATGAGGGCTACACCTTC.